One T cell receptor (beta chain) is described in this entry. What antigen it recognizes has not been identified. Base qualities were left out, and no much larger clone turns up one base away. Read against the paper, the sample's time point label means: baseline before first vaccination. The vaccinee samples were drawn from two UK trials, COV001 and COV002, one of which was a single-blind randomized controlled phase 2/3 trial testing AZD1222 (ChAdOx1 nCoV-19) in healthy adults. For TCRbeta chain sequencing, PBMC samples were collected from trial participants at day 0 and at day 28 after the second dose. The sample belongs to a study of T cell responses to AZD1222 COVID-19 vaccine (dated by TCRdb to about 2021). Regarding the complete study: AZD1222 recipients given second doses at about 4 weeks or at about 12 weeks were pooled, since spike-specific TCR depth and breadth were not found to differ between the two schedules. A total of around 240 trial participants underwent TCR sequencing, of whom nearly 210 received two doses of AZD1222 and about 25 received two doses of the MenACWY control vaccine. Trial participants were enrolled by age into subgroups of 18-55, 56-69 and 70-plus years, and roughly 160, 29 and 62 TCR-sequenced participants, respectively, were included in these subgroups. The paper's findings and limits, for the study overall: In the small 56-69-year group, the increase in depth fell short of significance, most likely because of low power. Reportedly, almost half of the unique spike-specific TCRs recognized epitopes lying outside the regions that are mutated in the B.1.351 and B.1.1.7 variants. CD4 TCRs associated with the vaccine covered the entire spike protein, and the dominant responses were in regions 160-218 and 743-854. Participants were mostly white British, with more females than males. The authors suggested clonal diversity may have been underestimated. Conclusions about previously exposed vaccinees are limited because only five to seven AZD1222 recipients were SARS-CoV-2 seropositive at baseline. Because no day 14 peak-response samples were available, repertoires were characterized only after the peak T cell response. After two AZD1222 doses, both the breadth and the depth of spike-specific TCRs were significantly higher than at day 0 and than in MenACWY recipients.

Based on the germline V gene (reference sequence), the CDR1 and CDR2 sequences are LNHDA and SQIVND. Unmatched junction bases come to 6, with V trimmed by 3 bases and J by 6 bases. Including the terminal cysteine and phenylalanine, the CDR3 comprises 14 residues. Of the read, only the CDR3 DNA is kept; its 42 bases are in frame from base 1. The CDR3 regions of human TCRbeta chains were analyzed by immunosequencing. On the authors' methods: TCRs in the repertoires were matched against a reference library of SARS-CoV-2-specific TCRs that had been generated with the MIRA antigen-specificity platform. Breadth was defined as the fraction of unique TCRs that were SARS-CoV-2-associated. Depth was defined as the fraction of total T cells that were SARS-CoV-2-associated. Using the MIRA data, every spike-specific TCR was mapped to the spike region that the TCR reacted to and assigned to either a CD4 or a CD8 class. Log10-transformed breadth and depth values were compared by one-way ANOVA with Sidak's multiple comparisons tests. TCRdb re-hosts the immuneACCESS table, in-frame sequences only. Its copies lack some clones; in the studies checked, an unresolved V gene accounts for under half of them, and the cause for the rest is not known. For V, J and clone size, that table is used; D and trimming come from the DNA. Recorded for this sample are around 260,000 clones; approximately 95% of them occurred a single time. The ten most abundant clones make up roughly 0.6% of the sample.

The sequence was obtained from an adult in good health. In this chain, TRBV19 is recombined with TRBJ2-7; TRBD2 lines up with 9 middle nucleotides. The sample consisted of peripheral blood, taken on day 0 of AZD1222 vaccination. The CDR3 sequence is CASSMGGRAGEQYF. The nucleotide sequence is TGTGCCAGTAGTATGGGCGGGAGGGCCGGCGAGCAGTACTTC.